These 10 T cell receptor beta chains share one sample of origin, sequenced in a study of Ad26.COV2.S vaccination and SARS-CoV-2 variants. TCRdb keeps only in-frame clones here, not all; method: immunoSEQ multiplex PCR. The data contain some 290,000 clones, 70% to 90% of them singletons. Treatment reported: around 19 received Ad26.COV2.S at low or high dose, single or two shots; about 5 received placebo; per-sample allocation not given. On day 63 after the first injection, vaccine and placebo recipients gave samples. The source was peripheral blood, collected in a trial of Ad26.COV2.S vaccine versus placebo. The receptor set was obtained from a person aged 18-65 years who received the Ad26.COV2.S COVID-19 vaccine or a placebo.

This clone occurred once. The chain is built from TRBV19 and TRBJ1-1; no clear D. Germline V gene lookup returns CDR1 LNHDA and CDR2 SQIVND (reference sequence). With 7 bases removed from V and 5 bases from J, the gap between germline ends came to 17 bases. The CDR3 is 14 amino acids. CDR3 amino acids: CASTTFSGGTEAFF. The CDR3 DNA is TGTGCCAGTACTACATTCTCAGGAGGAACTGAAGCTTTCTTT.

The CDR3 sequence is CASSFPGLYGYTF. The CDR3 DNA follows: TGTGCCAGCAGTTTCCCGGGACTCTATGGCTACACCTTC. The chain couples TRBV28 to TRBJ1-2; possibly TRBD1 for D (5 bases). Germline V gene sequence: CDR1 MDHEN, CDR2 SYDVKM. The V end was cut by 3 bases, the J end by 4 bases, with 9 bases between. This CDR3 spans 13 amino acids.

Written as DNA, the CDR3 is TGTGCCAGCAGTGACAGGGATAGCACAGATACGCAGTATTTT. Its translation: CASSDRDSTDTQYF. V usage is TRBV6-1 and J usage is TRBJ2-3, with a possible D match to TRBD1 (5 bases). The CDR3 extends over 14 amino acids. The germline V gene encodes CDR1 MNHNS and CDR2 SASEGT. The V end was cut by 3 bases, the J end by 0 bases, with 7 bases between.

The J gene is TRBJ2-7, the V gene TRBV27; 9 bases line up with TRBD1. Trimming removed 3 bases from V and 6 bases from J; junction bases left unmatched: 9. Germline V gene data show CDR1 as MNHEY and CDR2 as SMNVEV (reference sequence). There are 15 residues in the CDR3. Written as DNA, the CDR3 is TGTGCCAGCAGTTTCTCCGGGACAGGGTATTCCGAGCAGTACTTC. This sequence encodes CASSFSGTGYSEQYF.

Comment on this clone: Mismatch with germline at one junction end may stem from a read error. CDR3 region: CSVKDRSFHTGELFF. As DNA, the CDR3 is TGCAGCGTTAAAGACAGGTCCTTTCACACCGGGGAGCTGTTTTTT. The J gene is TRBJ2-2, the V gene TRBV29-1, with TRBD1 as a possible D gene (6 bases). The CDR3 length is 15 residues. Germline V CDR1 and CDR2: SQVTM, ANQGSEA.

The chain joins TRBV7-9 to TRBJ2-3, with 11 bases lining up with TRBD2. The germline V gene encodes CDR1 SEHNR and CDR2 FQNEAQ (reference sequence). This CDR3 is built from 16 residues. V lost 7 bases, J lost 5 bases, and 11 bases stayed unmatched. CDR3 coding DNA: TGTGCCAGCATTTCTATAGCGGGGGGGCGGATAGATACGCAGTATTTT. Translating gives CASISIAGGRIDTQYF.

This chain connects TRBV6-5 to TRBJ1-4; TRBD1 aligns across 9 bases. Losses at the gene ends were 9 bases for V and 8 bases for J; bases not matched to a gene: 10. In germline, CDR1 is MNHEY, CDR2 SVGAGI. The CDR3 consists of 14 residues. The CDR3 region has the DNA TGTGCCAGTTCAAGGACAGGGGTCCGAGAAAAACTGTTTTTT. This codes for CASSRTGVREKLFF.

The chain links TRBV7-9 to TRBJ1-1; no clear D. Deletions cut 3 bases from V and 1 base from J, with 6 bases between. Looked up from germline, CDR1 is SEHNR and CDR2 is FQNEAQ (reference sequence). The CDR3 totals 13 residues. The CDR3 DNA sequence: TGTGCCAGCAGCTTTAGTTCGAACACTGAAGCTTTCTTT. This encodes CASSFSSNTEAFF.

This chain links TRBV6-5 with TRBJ1-2; no reliable D call. Trimming removed 10 bases from V and 5 bases from J, with 8 bases in between. Germline CDR1 MNHEY, CDR2 SVGAGI. The CDR3 contains 10 residues. The CDR3 region has the DNA TGTGCCACCTTAAGTTATGGCTACACCTTC. Translated: CATLSYGYTF.

The chain links TRBV5-1 to TRBJ1-1; 7 bases match TRBD1. There are 16 residues in the CDR3. Germline CDR1 reads SGHRS; CDR2 reads YFSETQ. V lost 6 bases and J lost 0; bases outside the gene matches: 11. CDR3 residues: CASTQFSTGVNTEAFF. CDR3 DNA: TGCGCCAGCACCCAATTCTCTACAGGGGTGAACACTGAAGCTTTCTTT.